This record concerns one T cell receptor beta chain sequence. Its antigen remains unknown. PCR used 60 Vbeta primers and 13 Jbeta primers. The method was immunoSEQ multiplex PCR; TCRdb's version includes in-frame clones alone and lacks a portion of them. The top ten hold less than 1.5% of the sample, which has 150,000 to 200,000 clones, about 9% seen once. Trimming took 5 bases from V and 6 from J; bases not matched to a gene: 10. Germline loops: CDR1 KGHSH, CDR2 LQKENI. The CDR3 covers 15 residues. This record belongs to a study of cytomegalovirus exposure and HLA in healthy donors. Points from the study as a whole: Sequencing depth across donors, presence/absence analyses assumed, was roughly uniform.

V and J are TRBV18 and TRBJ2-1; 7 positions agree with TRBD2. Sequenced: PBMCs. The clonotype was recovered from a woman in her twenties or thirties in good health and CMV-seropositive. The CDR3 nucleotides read TGTGCCAGCTCAGTCCTAGCGGAGGCGTCCAATGAGCAGTTCTTC. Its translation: CASSVLAEASNEQFF.